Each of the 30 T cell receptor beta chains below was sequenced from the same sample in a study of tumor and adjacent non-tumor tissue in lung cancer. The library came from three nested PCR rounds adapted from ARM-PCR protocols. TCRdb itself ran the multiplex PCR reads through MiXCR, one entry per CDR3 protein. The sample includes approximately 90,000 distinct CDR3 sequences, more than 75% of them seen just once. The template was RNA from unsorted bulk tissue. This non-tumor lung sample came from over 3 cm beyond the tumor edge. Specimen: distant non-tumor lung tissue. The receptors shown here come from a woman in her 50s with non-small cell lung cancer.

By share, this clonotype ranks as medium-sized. CDR3 DNA: TGTGCCAGCAGCATACAGGGATCTGATAATTCACCCCTCCACTTT. Its protein is CASSIQGSDNSPLHF. The genes are TRBV7-9 and TRBJ1-6; D is perhaps TRBD1 (6 bases). The CDR3 is made up of 15 amino acids. V was shortened by 5 bases and J by 5 bases, with 13 bases between the two germline ends. Germline values: CDR1 SEHNR, CDR2 FQNEAQ (reference sequence).

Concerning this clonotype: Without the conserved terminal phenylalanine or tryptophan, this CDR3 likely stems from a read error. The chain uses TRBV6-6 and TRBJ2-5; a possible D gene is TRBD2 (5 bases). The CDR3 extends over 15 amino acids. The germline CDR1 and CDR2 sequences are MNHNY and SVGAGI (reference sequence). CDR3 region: CVSSPPDPAGDTQYL. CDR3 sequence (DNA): TGTGTCAGCAGTCCCCCGGACCCAGCCGGGGATACCCAGTACCTC.

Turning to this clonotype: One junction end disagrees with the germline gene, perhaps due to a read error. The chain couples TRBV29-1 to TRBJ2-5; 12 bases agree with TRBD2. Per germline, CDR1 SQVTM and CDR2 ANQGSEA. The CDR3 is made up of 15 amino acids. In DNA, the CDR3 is TGCAGCCTCCGACTAGCGGGGGCATTACAAGAGATCCAGTACTTC. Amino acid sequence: CSLRLAGALQEIQYF.

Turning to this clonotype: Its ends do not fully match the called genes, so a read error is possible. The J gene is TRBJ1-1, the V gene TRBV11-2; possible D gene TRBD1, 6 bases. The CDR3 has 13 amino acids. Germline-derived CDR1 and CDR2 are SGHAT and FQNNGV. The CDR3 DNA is TGTGCCAACAGCCATCGACAGGAGGCTGAAGTTTTCTTT. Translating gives CANSHRQEAEVFF.

The CDR3 DNA is TGCGCCAGCAGCTCAAATAGCGGGATCGAATCTTACAATGAGCAGTTCTTC. Its translation is CASSSNSGIESYNEQFF. The J gene is TRBJ2-1, the V gene TRBV5-1, with 8 nucleotides matching TRBD2. The V gene's germline CDR1 is SGHRS and CDR2 YFSETQ. CDR3 length: 17 residues. With V trimmed by 3 bases and J by 4 bases, 12 bases remained unmatched.

CDR3 nucleotides: TGTGCCAGCAGTTCCCAGGGGACAGTCAGTTCGGATTTCTTT. Its protein product is CASSSQGTVSSDFF. The chain combines TRBV6-6 with TRBJ1-1, with 7 bases aligning to TRBD1. After removal of 4 bases from V and 13 bases from J, the junction contained 15 bases not matched to a gene. The V gene's germline CDR1 is MNHNY and CDR2 SVGAGI (reference sequence). The CDR3 length is 14 residues.

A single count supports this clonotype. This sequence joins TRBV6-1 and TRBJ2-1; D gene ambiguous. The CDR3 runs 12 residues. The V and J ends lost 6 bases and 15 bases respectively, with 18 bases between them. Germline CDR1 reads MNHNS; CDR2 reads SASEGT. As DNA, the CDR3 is TGTGCCAGCAGGGCCGGTTACAATGAGAGGTTCTTC. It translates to CASRAGYNERFF.

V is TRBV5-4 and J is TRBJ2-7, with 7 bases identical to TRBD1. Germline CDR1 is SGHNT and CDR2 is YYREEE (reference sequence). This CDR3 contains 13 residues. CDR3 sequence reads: CVNSMGQTYEQYF. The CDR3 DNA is TGTGTCAACAGCATGGGACAGACCTACGAGCAGTACTTC.

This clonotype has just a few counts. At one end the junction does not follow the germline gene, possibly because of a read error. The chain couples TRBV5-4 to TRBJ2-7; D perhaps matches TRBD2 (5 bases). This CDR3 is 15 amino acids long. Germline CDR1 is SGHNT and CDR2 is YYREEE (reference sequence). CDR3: CASSLCRDSSYEQYF. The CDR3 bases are TGTGCCAGCAGCTTGTGCCGGGATAGCTCCTACGAGCAATACTTC.

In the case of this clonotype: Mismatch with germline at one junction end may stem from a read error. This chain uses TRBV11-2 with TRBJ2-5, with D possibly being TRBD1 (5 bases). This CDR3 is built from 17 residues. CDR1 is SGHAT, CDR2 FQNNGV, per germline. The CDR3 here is CASSLEVFGRAQENQYF. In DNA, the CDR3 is TGTGCCAGCAGCTTAGAAGTCTTCGGCAGGGCCCAAGAGAACCAGTATTTC.

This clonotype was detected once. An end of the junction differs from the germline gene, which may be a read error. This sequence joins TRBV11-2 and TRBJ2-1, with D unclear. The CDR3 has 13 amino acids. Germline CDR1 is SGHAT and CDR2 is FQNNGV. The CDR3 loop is CTSSLEAGGEQSF. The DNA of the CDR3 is TGTACCAGCAGCTTAGAGGCAGGCGGCGAGCAGTCATTC.

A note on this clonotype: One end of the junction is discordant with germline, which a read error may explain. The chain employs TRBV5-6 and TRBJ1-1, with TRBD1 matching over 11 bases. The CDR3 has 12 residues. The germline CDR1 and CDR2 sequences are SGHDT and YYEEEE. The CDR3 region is CDSSGQGAVAFF. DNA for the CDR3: TGTGACAGCAGCGGACAGGGGGCAGTGGCTTTCTTT. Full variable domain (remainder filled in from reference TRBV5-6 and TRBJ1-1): DAGVTQSPTHLIKTRGQQVTLRCSPKSGHDTVSWYQQALGQGPQFIFQYYEEEERQRGNFPDRFSGHQFPNYSSELNVNALLLGDSALYLCDSSGQGAVAFFGQGTRLTVV.

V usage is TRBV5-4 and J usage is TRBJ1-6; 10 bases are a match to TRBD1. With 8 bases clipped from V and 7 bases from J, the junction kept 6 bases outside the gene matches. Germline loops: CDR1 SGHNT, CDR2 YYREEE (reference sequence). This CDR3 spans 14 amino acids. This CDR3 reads CASNLDRGNSPLHF. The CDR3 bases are TGTGCCAGTAACTTGGACAGGGGGAATTCACCCCTCCACTTT. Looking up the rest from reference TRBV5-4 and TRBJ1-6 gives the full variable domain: ETGVTQSPTHLIKTRGQQVTLRCSSQSGHNTVSWYQQALGQGPQFIFQYYREEENGRGNFPPRFSGLQFPNYSSELNVNALELDDSALYLCASNLDRGNSPLHFGNGTRLTVT.

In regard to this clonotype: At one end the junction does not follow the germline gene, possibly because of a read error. DNA for the CDR3: TGCGTCAGCAGCTTGGGGGGCTATTCAGCTGGAGGGTCCTACGAGCAGTACTTC. Translation: CVSSLGGYSAGGSYEQYF. V is TRBV5-1 and J is TRBJ2-7, with D tentatively TRBD1 or TRBD2 (6 bases each). CDR3 length: 18 amino acids. The germline V gene has CDR1 SGHRS and CDR2 YFSETQ.

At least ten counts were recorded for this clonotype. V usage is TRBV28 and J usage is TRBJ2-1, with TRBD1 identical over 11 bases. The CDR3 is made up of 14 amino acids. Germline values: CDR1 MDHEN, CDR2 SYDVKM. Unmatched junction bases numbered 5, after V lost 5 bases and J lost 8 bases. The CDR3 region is CASSGTGGGHEQFF. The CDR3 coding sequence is TGTGCCAGCAGTGGGACAGGGGGGGGACATGAGCAGTTCTTC.

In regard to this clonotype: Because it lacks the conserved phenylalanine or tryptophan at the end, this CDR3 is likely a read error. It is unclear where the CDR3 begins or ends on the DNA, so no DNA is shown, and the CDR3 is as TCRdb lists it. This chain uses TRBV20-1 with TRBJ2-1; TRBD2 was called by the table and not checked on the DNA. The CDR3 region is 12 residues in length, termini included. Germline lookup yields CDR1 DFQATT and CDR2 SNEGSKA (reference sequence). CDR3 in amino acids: CRGLAGNNEQLS.

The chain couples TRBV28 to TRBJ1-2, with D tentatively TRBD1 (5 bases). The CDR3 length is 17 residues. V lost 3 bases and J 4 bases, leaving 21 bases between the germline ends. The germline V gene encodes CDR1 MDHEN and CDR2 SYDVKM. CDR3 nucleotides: TGTGCCAGCAGTTTTTGGACTACGCGGGGCAAAAGCTATGGCTACACCTTC. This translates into CASSFWTTRGKSYGYTF.

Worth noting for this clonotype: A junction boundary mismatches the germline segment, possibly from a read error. The DNA of the CDR3 is TGCAATGCTAGAGATTCCGGAGGACTAGCGGGGTTCACAGATACGCAGTTTTTT. It is translated as CNARDSGGLAGFTDTQFF. The gene calls are TRBV20-1 and TRBJ2-3, with 12 bases lining up with TRBD2. Germline CDR1 is DFQATT and CDR2 is SNEGSKA (reference sequence). The CDR3 loop spans 18 amino acids.

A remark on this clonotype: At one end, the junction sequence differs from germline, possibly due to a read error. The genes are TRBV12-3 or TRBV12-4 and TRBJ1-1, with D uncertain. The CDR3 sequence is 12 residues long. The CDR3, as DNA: TGTGCCAGTAGAAGGGCTGAGGCAATAGCTCTCTTT. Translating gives CASRRAEAIALF.

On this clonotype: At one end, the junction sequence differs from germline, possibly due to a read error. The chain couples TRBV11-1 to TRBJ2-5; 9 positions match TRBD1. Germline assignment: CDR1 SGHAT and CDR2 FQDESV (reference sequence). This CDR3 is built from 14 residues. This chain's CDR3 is CASGSGQGVEAQYF. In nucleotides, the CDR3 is TGTGCCAGCGGCTCGGGACAGGGCGTAGAGGCCCAGTACTTC.

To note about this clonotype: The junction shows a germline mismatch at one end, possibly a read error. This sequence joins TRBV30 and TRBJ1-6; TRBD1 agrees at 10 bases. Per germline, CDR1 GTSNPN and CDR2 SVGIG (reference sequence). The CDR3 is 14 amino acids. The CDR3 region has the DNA TGTGCCTGGAGTCCGGGACAGGGGACATCACCCCTCCGCTTT. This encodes CAWSPGQGTSPLRF.

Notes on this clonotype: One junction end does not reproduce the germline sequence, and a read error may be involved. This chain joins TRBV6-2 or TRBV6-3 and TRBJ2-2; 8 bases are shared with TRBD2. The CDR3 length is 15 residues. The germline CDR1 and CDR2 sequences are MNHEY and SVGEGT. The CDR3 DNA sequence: TGTGCCAGCAGACCGGGACTAGGAGTCACCGAGGAGCTGTTTTTC. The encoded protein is CASRPGLGVTEELFF.

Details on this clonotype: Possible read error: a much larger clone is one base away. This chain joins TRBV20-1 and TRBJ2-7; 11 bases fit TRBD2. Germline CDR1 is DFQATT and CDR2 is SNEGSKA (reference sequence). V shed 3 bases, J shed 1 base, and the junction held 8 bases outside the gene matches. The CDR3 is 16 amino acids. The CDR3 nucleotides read TGCAGTGCTAGTGAGACTAGCGGGACGTTTTCCTACGAGCAGTACTTC. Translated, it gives CSASETSGTFSYEQYF.

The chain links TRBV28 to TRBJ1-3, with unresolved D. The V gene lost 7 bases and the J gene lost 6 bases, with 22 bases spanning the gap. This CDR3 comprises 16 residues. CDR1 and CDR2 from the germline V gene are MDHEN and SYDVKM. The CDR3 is CASNPGGIGVLNTIYF. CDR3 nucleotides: TGTGCCAGCAATCCCGGCGGGATAGGCGTCTTAAACACCATATATTTT.

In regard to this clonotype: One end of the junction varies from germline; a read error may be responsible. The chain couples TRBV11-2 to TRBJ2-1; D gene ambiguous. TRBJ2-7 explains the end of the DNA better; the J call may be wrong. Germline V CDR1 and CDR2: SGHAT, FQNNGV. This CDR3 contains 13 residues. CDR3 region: CTSSLGPANEQYF. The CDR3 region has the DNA TGTACCAGCAGCTTAGGGCCGGCCAATGAGCAGTACTTC.

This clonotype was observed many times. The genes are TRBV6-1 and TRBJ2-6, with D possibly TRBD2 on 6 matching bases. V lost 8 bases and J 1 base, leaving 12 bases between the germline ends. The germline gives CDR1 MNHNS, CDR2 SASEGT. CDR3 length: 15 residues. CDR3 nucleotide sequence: TGTGCCAGCGGGGGGACCACGTCTGGGGCCAACGTCCTGACTTTC. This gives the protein CASGGTTSGANVLTF.

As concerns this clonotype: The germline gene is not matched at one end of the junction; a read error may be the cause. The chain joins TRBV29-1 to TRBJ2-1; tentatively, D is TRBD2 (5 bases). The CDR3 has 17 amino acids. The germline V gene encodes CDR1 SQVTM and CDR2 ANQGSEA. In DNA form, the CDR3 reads TGCAGCGTTGAAGGGGGAGAGAGGGTGGTGTCATACAATGGGCAGTTCTTC. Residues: CSVEGGERVVSYNGQFF.

The CDR3 nucleotides read TGTGCCAGCTCCCGTACCGGGGAGTCGTTTTTT. Encoded protein: CASSRTGESFF. This chain joins TRBV6-5 and TRBJ2-2, with D perhaps matching TRBD2 (5 bases). Germline loops: CDR1 MNHEY, CDR2 SVGAGI. The V end was cut by 8 bases, the J end by 16 bases, with 17 bases between. The CDR3 consists of 11 residues.

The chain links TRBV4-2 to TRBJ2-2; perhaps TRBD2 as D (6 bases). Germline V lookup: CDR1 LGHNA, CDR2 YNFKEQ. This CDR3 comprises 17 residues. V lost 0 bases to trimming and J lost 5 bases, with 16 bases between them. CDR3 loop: CASSQEVFGGMTGELFF. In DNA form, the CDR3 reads TGTGCCAGCAGCCAAGAAGTTTTCGGCGGGATGACCGGGGAGCTGTTTTTT.

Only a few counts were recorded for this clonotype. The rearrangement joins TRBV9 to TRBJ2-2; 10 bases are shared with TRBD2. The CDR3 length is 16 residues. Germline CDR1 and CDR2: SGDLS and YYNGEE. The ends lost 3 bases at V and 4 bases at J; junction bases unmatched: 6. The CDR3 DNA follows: TGTGCCAGCAGCGAGGGGAGCGGGAGGGCCACCGGGGAGCTGTTTTTT. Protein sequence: CASSEGSGRATGELFF. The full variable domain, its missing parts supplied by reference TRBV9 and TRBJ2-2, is DSGVTQTPKHLITATGQRVTLRCSPRSGDLSVYWYQQSLDQGLQFLIQYYNGEERAKGNILERFSAQQFPDLHSELNLSSLELGDSALYFCASSEGSGRATGELFFGEGSRLTVL.